This T cell receptor (beta chain) comes out of a study of blood T cell repertoires in COVID-19. Turning to the study itself: The United States, Italy and Spain were the sources of the acute and convalescent COVID-19 samples. T cells, B-cell-depleted T cells, or PBMCs provided the cDNA or gDNA that served as material.

CDR1 SGHRS and CDR2 YFSETQ come from the germline V gene. This CDR3 spans 15 amino acids. Trimming left V 4 bases short and J 4 bases short, with 15 bases between. As originally analysed: For nucleated cells, counts were estimated from reference gene primer amplification. Sequenced by immunoSEQ multiplex PCR; TCRdb stores in-frame clones only, minus some. V and J calls and clone size are copied from that table; D and trimming were computed from the DNA. The table records over 150,000 clones, 70% to 90% of them present only once. In its sample, this clone was seen once. Sequencing input: peripheral blood. This TCR derives from a man in his forties or fifties with acute or convalescent COVID-19. The V call is TRBV5-1, the J call TRBJ1-3, with D unresolved. CDR3: CASSPSPSGGNTIYF. The CDR3 region has the DNA TGCGCCAGCAGCCCGAGTCCGTCGGGGGGAAACACCATATATTTT. Together with reference TRBV5-1 and TRBJ1-3, the CDR3 gives the full variable domain: KAGVTQTPRYLIKTRGQQVTLSCSPISGHRSVSWYQQTPGQGLQFLFEYFSETQRNKGNFPGRFSGRQFSNSRSEMNVSTLELGDSALYLCASSPSPSGGNTIYFGEGSWLTVV.